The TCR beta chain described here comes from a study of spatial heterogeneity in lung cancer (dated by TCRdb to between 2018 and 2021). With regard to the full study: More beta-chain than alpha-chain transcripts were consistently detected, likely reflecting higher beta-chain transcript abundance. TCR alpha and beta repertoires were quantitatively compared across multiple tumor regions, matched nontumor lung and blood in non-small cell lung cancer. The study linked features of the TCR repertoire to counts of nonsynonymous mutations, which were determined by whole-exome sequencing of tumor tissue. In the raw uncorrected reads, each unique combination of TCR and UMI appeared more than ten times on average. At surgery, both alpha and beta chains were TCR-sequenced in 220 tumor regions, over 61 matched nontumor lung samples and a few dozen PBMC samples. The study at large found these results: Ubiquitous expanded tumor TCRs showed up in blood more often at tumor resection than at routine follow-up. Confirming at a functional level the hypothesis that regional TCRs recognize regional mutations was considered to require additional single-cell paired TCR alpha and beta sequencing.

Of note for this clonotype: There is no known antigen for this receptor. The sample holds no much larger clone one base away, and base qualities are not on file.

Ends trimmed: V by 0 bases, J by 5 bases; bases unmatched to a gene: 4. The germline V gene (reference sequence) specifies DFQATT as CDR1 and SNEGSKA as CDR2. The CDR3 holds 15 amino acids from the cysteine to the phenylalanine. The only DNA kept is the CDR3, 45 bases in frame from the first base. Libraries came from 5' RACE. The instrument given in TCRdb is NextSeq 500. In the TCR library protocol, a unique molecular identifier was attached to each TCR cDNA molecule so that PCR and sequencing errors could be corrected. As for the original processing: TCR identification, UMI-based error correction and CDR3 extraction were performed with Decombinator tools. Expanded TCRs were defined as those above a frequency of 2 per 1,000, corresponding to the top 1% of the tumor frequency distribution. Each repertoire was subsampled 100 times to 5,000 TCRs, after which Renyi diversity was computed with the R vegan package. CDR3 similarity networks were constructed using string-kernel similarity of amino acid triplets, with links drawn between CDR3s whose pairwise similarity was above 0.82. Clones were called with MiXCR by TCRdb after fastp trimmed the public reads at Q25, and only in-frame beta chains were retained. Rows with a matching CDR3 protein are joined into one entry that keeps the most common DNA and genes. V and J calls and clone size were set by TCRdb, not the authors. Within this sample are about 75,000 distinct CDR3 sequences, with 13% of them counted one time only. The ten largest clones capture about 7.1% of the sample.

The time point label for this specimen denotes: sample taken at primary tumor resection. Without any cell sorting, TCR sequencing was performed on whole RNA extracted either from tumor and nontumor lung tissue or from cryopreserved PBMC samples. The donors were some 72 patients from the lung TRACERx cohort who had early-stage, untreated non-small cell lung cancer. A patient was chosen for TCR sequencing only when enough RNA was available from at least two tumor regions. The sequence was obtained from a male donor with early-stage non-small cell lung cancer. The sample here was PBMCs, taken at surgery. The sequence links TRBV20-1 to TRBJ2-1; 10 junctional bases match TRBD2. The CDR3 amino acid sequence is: CSARDLLAGNNEQFF. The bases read TGCAGTGCTAGAGATCTACTAGCGGGAAACAATGAGCAGTTCTTC.